The rows below give T cell receptor beta chains drawn from one sample of a study of OX40 agonist ivuxolimab in advanced cancers. The repertoire was sequenced with immunoSEQ multiplex PCR; TCRdb's copy has only in-frame clones and lacks some. Found here are 80,000 or so clones, roughly 92% of them singletons; the top ten hold about 0.63%. Sequenced material: CD4+ or CD8+ T cells sorted from blood, taken in a trial of the OX40 agonist ivuxolimab. The source is an adult with an advanced solid tumor such as melanoma, head and neck, liver or kidney cancer. Each CDR3 is given with its conserved first and last residue. D genes are given only for firm matches. Not all rows give a size; the values are once, few, many and, for expanded clones, a class.

clone size | D gene | J gene | V gene | CDR3 DNA | CDR3 protein
NA | TRBD2 | TRBJ2-1 | TRBV5-1 | TGCGCCAGCAGCCCATATACTGCGGGGGGGCTTGATGAGCAGTTCTTC | CASSPYTAGGLDEQFF
NA | TRBD1 | TRBJ2-7 | TRBV5-5 | TGTGCCAGCAGCACGGACCCTCACAGGGGTGGGTACGAGCAGTACTTC | CASSTDPHRGGYEQYF
NA | TRBD2 | TRBJ2-5 | TRBV4-1 | TGCGCCAGCAGCCATGGGGGACTAGCGGGAAAAGAGACCCAGTACTTC | CASSHGGLAGKETQYF
NA | NA | TRBJ1-2 | TRBV5-1 | TGCGCCAGCAGCATCTCGGTGAACTATGGCTACACCTTC | CASSISVNYGYTF
NA | NA | TRBJ2-3 | TRBV7-2 | TGTGCCAGCAGCACACGGACCCGCACAGATACGCAGTATTTT | CASSTRTRTDTQYF
NA | TRBD2 | TRBJ2-3 | TRBV18 | TGTGCCAGCTCGTCGAGTGCGGGGGGAGTGGCAGATACGCAGTATTTT | CASSSSAGGVADTQYF
NA | NA | TRBJ1-6 | TRBV6-5 | TGTGCCAGCAGCAGCAGGGGTATGGGTTCACCCCTCCACTTT | CASSSRGMGSPLHF
NA | TRBD1 | TRBJ2-5 | TRBV5-1 | TGCGCCAGCAGCTTGGAAGGGACAGAGCAAGAGACCCAGTACTTC | CASSLEGTEQETQYF
NA | NA | TRBJ1-6 | TRBV10-2 | TGCGCCAGCAGTGCCAGGGATGATTCACCCCTCCACTTT | CASSARDDSPLHF
NA | NA | TRBJ2-7 | TRBV18 | TGTGCCAGCTCACCCCAACAGGGACACGAGCAGTACTTC | CASSPQQGHEQYF
NA | TRBD2 | TRBJ2-5 | TRBV5-4 | TGTGCCAGCAGCCCGCCGGGACTAGCGGGGGGGCGAGAGACCCAGTACTTC | CASSPPGLAGGRETQYF
NA | TRBD1 | TRBJ1-2 | TRBV6-6 | TGTGCCAGCAGTTCGAGGACAGGGCGAGAAAATGGCTACACCTTC | CASSSRTGRENGYTF
NA | NA | TRBJ1-2 | TRBV6-5 | TGTGCCAGCAACAGAGATCGCTTGCCATATGGCTACACCTTC | CASNRDRLPYGYTF
NA | NA | TRBJ1-1 | TRBV10-1 | TGCGCCAGCAGTGCTGGATTTGTGAACACTGAAGCTTTCTTT | CASSAGFVNTEAFF
NA | TRBD2 | TRBJ2-1 | TRBV5-4 | TGTGCCAGCACCCAAGGGAGCAGCGGGGCACAATGGAATGAGCAGTTCTTC | CASTQGSSGAQWNEQFF
NA | NA | TRBJ2-7 | TRBV19 | TGTGCCAGTAGTGCGATGACAGGAGCATCCTACGAGCAGTACTTC | CASSAMTGASYEQYF
NA | NA | TRBJ1-5 | TRBV5-8 | TGTGCCAGCAGCCCCGGGACGTCTAGCAATCAGCCCCAGCATTTT | CASSPGTSSNQPQHF
NA | NA | TRBJ2-5 | TRBV19 | TGTGCCAGTAGTACTTATATGGTCAGCGGAGAGACCCAGTACTTC | CASSTYMVSGETQYF
once | TRBD1 | TRBJ1-1 | TRBV11-2 | TGTGCCAGCAGCTTGGGACAGTGGAACACTGAAGCTTTCTTT | CASSLGQWNTEAFF
NA | NA | TRBJ2-1 | TRBV10-2 | TGCGCCAGCAGTGAGGAGCGGTCATTTGCGCAGTTCTTC | CASSEERSFAQFF
NA | NA | TRBJ1-1 | TRBV9 | TGTGCCAGCAGCGTAGAGGGCGGGGTGAACACTGAAGCTTTCTTT | CASSVEGGVNTEAFF
once | NA | TRBJ1-4 | TRBV19 | TGTGCCAGTACCGGGGCAGCTAATGAAAAACTGTTTTTT | CASTGAANEKLFF
few | NA | TRBJ2-7 | TRBV10-2 | TGCGCCAGCAGTAGCCTTCCTGAGGGGGAGCAGTACTTC | CASSSLPEGEQYF
NA | NA | TRBJ1-6 | TRBV6-1 | TGTGCCAGCAGTGAAGCGCGGGACACTCTCCACTTT | CASSEARDTLHF
NA | NA | TRBJ1-1 | TRBV11-1 | TGTGCCAGCAGCCCAGATCGTTATAACACTGAAGCTTTCTTT | CASSPDRYNTEAFF
NA | NA | TRBJ2-2 | TRBV6-5 | TGTGCCAGCAGTTACTCGAGACTAGAGGAGCTGTTTTTT | CASSYSRLEELFF
NA | NA | TRBJ2-5 | TRBV18 | TGTGCCAGCTCACCCCGAGAGACCCAGTACTTC | CASSPRETQYF
NA | TRBD1 | TRBJ1-1 | TRBV19 | TGTGCCAGTAGACTTACCACAGGGGTGGCCACTGAAGCTTTCTTT | CASRLTTGVATEAFF
NA | NA | TRBJ2-5 | TRBV18 | TGTGCCAGCTCACCAACGGAGACCCAGTACTTC | CASSPTETQYF
NA | TRBD1 | TRBJ1-1 | TRBV5-4 | TGTGCCAGCAGCCCGGGACAGGAGCTGAACACTGAAGCTTTCTTT | CASSPGQELNTEAFF
NA | NA | TRBJ1-5 | TRBV2 | TGTGCCAGCAGTGATGTCGGGGGGACCAATCGAAATCAGCCCCAGCATTTT | CASSDVGGTNRNQPQHF
NA | NA | TRBJ2-5 | TRBV5-1 | TGCGCCAGCAGTGAGCAGCAAGAGACCCAGTACTTC | CASSEQQETQYF
NA | TRBD1 | TRBJ1-2 | TRBV5-1 | TGCGCCAGCTCAATACAGGGGGCGGGCAAAGATGGCTACACCTTC | CASSIQGAGKDGYTF
NA | TRBD1 | TRBJ1-2 | TRBV5-1 | TGCGCCAGCAGCCCCTGGGACAGTAACTATGGCTACACCTTC | CASSPWDSNYGYTF
NA | TRBD2 | TRBJ2-7 | TRBV5-1 | TGCGCCAGCAGCCCGAGGACTAGCCGGTCCTACGAGCAGTACTTC | CASSPRTSRSYEQYF
NA | TRBD2 | TRBJ2-1 | TRBV11-3 | TGTGCCAGCAGTCTTCCGGGGGGCTCCTACAATGAGCAGTTCTTC | CASSLPGGSYNEQFF
few | NA | TRBJ1-5 | TRBV2 | TGTGCCAGCAGTTTACAAGATCAGCCCCAGCATTTT | CASSLQDQPQHF
once | NA | TRBJ2-7 | TRBV2 | TGTGCCAGCAGTGAATATGCAGCTAGGACCCCCGAGCAGTACTTC | CASSEYAARTPEQYF
NA | NA | TRBJ1-1 | TRBV6-6 | TGTGCCAGCAGGGACGGCACAGTGAACACTGAAGCTTTCTTT | CASRDGTVNTEAFF
NA | NA | TRBJ2-7 | TRBV27 | TGTGCCAGCAGTCCGCCGACCAGACGGGTGCAGTACTTC | CASSPPTRRVQYF
NA | NA | TRBJ2-1 | TRBV29-1 | TGCAGCGTTGAAGATTTTGGGGAAATGGAGAACAATGAGCAGTTCTTC | CSVEDFGEMENNEQFF
NA | NA | TRBJ1-6 | TRBV11-3 | TGTGCCAGCAGCTTCCAGGGCAATTCACCCCTCCACTTT | CASSFQGNSPLHF
NA | NA | TRBJ1-5 | TRBV5-1 | TGCGCCAGCAGCTTGGAAGGGGCCGGGGAGCCCCAGCATTTT | CASSLEGAGEPQHF
NA | NA | TRBJ1-4 | TRBV7-9 | TGTGCCAGCAGCAGGGGAACTATTACTAATGAAAAACTGTTTTTT | CASSRGTITNEKLFF
NA | TRBD2 | TRBJ2-2 | TRBV2 | TGTGCCAGCAGTCCCGGACTAGCGAACACCGGGGAGCTGTTTTTT | CASSPGLANTGELFF
NA | TRBD1 | TRBJ1-5 | TRBV11-2 | TGTGCCAGCAGCCGTGACAGGGGCGGGCAGCCCCAGCATTTT | CASSRDRGGQPQHF
once | TRBD2 | TRBJ2-3 | TRBV30 | TGTGCCTGGAGTAGGATAGCGGGACGCGCAGATACGCAGTATTTT | CAWSRIAGRADTQYF
NA | NA | TRBJ2-2 | TRBV9 | TGTGCCAGCAGCGTAGGCTCAAGGATGAACACCGGGGAGCTGTTTTTT | CASSVGSRMNTGELFF